These 9 T cell receptor beta chains were sequenced from one sample in a study of blood T cell repertoires in COVID-19. Profiled with immunoSEQ multiplex PCR; TCRdb holds only in-frame clones, not every one. The top ten hold around 3.5% of the sample, which has a few hundred thousand clones, about four fifths seen once. The sequenced material came from peripheral blood. Receptor source: a young woman with acute or convalescent COVID-19.

The V call is TRBV15, the J call TRBJ2-3; 7 bases agree with TRBD1. The CDR3 extends over 11 amino acids. Germline CDR1 is LNHNV and CDR2 is YYDKDF (reference sequence). V lost 8 bases to trimming and J lost 5 bases; unmatched junction nucleotides: 1. CDR3 protein: CATQGEDTQYF. CDR3 DNA: TGTGCCACCCAGGGGGAAGATACGCAGTATTTT.

The chain couples TRBV7-2 to TRBJ2-3; D gene ambiguous. Between the trimmed V and J ends, which lost 4 bases and 5 bases, there was a span of 19 bases. The CDR3 runs 16 residues. CDR1 and CDR2 from the germline V gene are SGHTA and FQGNSA. Written as DNA, the CDR3 is TGTGCCAGCAGCTCCCGGTCCTACAGCCCTGGAGATACGCAGTATTTT. This gives the protein CASSSRSYSPGDTQYF.

The chain recombines TRBV7-8 with TRBJ2-1; D perhaps matches TRBD1 (6 bases). Trimming cost V 5 bases and J 6 bases, with 14 bases left between them. Germline V CDR1 and CDR2: SGHVS, FQNEAQ. The CDR3 has 14 amino acids. The CDR3 loop reads CASSTKTGPNEQFF. The CDR3 nucleotides are TGTGCCAGCAGCACCAAAACAGGGCCCAATGAGCAGTTCTTC.

V is TRBV10-3 and J is TRBJ1-1; D is unclear. The CDR3 runs 14 residues. Trimming stripped 6 bases from V and 1 base from J, with 12 bases between. Germline assignment: CDR1 ENHRY and CDR2 SYGVKD. For the CDR3, the DNA is TGTGCCATCAGGTCTACGATCACGAACACTGAAGCTTTCTTT. This sequence encodes CAIRSTITNTEAFF.

J is TRBJ1-3 and V is TRBV18; 8 bases are shared with TRBD1. The V segment lost 4 bases and the J segment 2 bases; nucleotides outside the gene matches: 4. Germline values: CDR1 KGHSH, CDR2 LQKENI. The CDR3 totals 15 residues. This chain's CDR3 is CASSQQGATGNTIYF. The CDR3 DNA is TGTGCCAGCTCACAGCAGGGGGCCACTGGAAACACCATATATTTT.

The V call is TRBV7-9, the J call TRBJ1-6, with D perhaps TRBD1 (6 bases). The CDR3 runs 15 residues. The germline V and J ends were trimmed by 4 bases and 7 bases, with 14 bases remaining between them. Germline V gives CDR1 SEHNR, CDR2 FQNEAQ (reference sequence). The CDR3 here is CASSWTVELNSPLHF. The CDR3 DNA is TGTGCCAGCAGCTGGACAGTTGAGCTAAATTCACCCCTCCACTTT.

This chain links TRBV6-5 with TRBJ1-1, with D tentatively TRBD1 (5 bases). Germline CDR1 and CDR2: MNHEY and SVGAGI. The CDR3 runs 16 residues. Trimming stripped 0 bases from V and 5 bases from J, with 16 bases between. The CDR3 DNA sequence: TGTGCCAGCAGTTACTCGAGATGGCGACAGAGGACTGAAGCTTTCTTT. Residues: CASSYSRWRQRTEAFF.

J is TRBJ1-2 and V is TRBV2, with 9 positions matching TRBD1. The V gene end was trimmed by 6 bases and the J gene end by 2 bases; junction bases not matched to a gene: 10. From germline, CDR1 is SNHLY and CDR2 FYNNEI. This CDR3 comprises 16 residues. CDR3 region: CASRKDGQGTNYGYTF. As DNA, the CDR3 is TGTGCCAGCAGAAAAGACGGACAGGGGACGAACTATGGCTACACCTTC.

The genes are TRBV10-3 and TRBJ1-2; TRBD1 matches at 10 bases. CDR3 length equals 14 residues. Germline values: CDR1 ENHRY, CDR2 SYGVKD. J gave up 2 bases and V 10 bases, and 7 bases lay outside the gene matches. The CDR3 bases are TGTGCCAGCCGACAGGGGGCTGAGAACTATGGCTACACCTTC. This translates into CASRQGAENYGYTF.